This TCR beta chain was identified during a study of T cells in Graves' hyperthyroidism and ophthalmopathy. Researchers amplified the TCR beta CDR3 regions from RNA transcripts. HTBI primers drove first-round RT-PCR of the TCR CDR3. TCRdb fed the multiplex PCR reads into MiXCR, producing one record per CDR3 protein. This table has 690,000 or so distinct CDR3 sequences, approximately 19% appearing once. Each patient was aged 18 to 65 and had newly diagnosed hyperthyroidism of under 2 months' duration. Sequencing was performed on blood. This receptor was taken from a woman in her forties or fifties with Graves' hyperthyroidism that later progressed to Graves' ophthalmopathy.

CDR3 in DNA: TGTGCCAGCAGCTTAGTGGTGCCCGGGGAGCTGTTTTTT. It codes for CASSLVVPGELFF. This chain joins TRBV7-9 and TRBJ2-2; no reliable D call. CDR3 length: 13 amino acids. CDR1 and CDR2 (germline): SEHNR, FQNEAQ (reference sequence). Trimming took 1 base from V and 6 from J, leaving 6 bases between them. Complete variable domain (other parts from reference TRBV7-9 and TRBJ2-2): DTGVSQNPRHKITKRGQNVTFRCDPISEHNRLYWYRQTLGQGPEFLTYFQNEAQLEKSRLLSDRFSAERPKGSFSTLEIQRTEQGDSAMYLCASSLVVPGELFFGEGSRLTVL.